This entry concerns a single T cell receptor beta chain. Methods used by the authors: Estimated nucleated cell counts came from reference gene primer amplification. Assay: immunoSEQ multiplex PCR; the TCRdb copy retains only in-frame clones and omits some. That table is the source of V, J and clone size, and D and trimming were worked out from the DNA. The sample shows about 270,000 clones, 85% to 90% of them seen only once. These data originate in a study of blood T cell repertoires in COVID-19. Overall study: There were acute and convalescent COVID-19 samples, and they came from the United States, Italy and Spain. T cells, B-cell-depleted T cells, or PBMCs supplied cDNA or gDNA.

The TCR comes from a human donor in a cohort sampled during active COVID-19. The sequenced material came from peripheral blood.

CDR3 sequence reads: CASSKVASGRAQAKNIQYF. The CDR3 DNA is TGTGCCAGCAGCAAAGTAGCTAGCGGGAGGGCCCAGGCCAAAAACATTCAGTACTTC. The chain recombines TRBV21-1 with TRBJ2-4; TRBD2 was called by the table and not checked on the DNA. TRBV21-1 is a pseudogene locus. This CDR3 comprises 19 residues.